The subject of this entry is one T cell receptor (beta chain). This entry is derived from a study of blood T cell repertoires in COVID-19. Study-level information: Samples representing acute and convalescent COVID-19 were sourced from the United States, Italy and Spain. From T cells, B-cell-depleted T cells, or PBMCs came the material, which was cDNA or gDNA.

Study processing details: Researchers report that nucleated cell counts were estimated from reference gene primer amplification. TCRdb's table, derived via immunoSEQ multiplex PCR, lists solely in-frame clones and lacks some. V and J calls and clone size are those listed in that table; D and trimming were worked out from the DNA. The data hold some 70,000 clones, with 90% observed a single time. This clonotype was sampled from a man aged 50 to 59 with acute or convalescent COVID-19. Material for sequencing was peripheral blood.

CDR3 protein: CASSDAGTQYF. DNA for the CDR3: TGTGCCAGCAGTGACGCGGGGACCCAGTACTTC. The rearrangement uses TRBV6-1 and TRBJ2-5; tentatively, D is TRBD2 (5 bases). Germline assignment: CDR1 MNHNS and CDR2 SASEGT. The CDR3 has 11 residues. The ends were cut back, 3 bases at V and 7 bases at J, with 6 bases in the middle.